The 7 T cell receptor beta chains given below trace back to one sample, sequenced in a study of blood T cell repertoires in COVID-19. Sequencing was performed with immunoSEQ multiplex PCR; in TCRdb, only in-frame clones are kept and a portion is missing. The sample lists about 290,000 clones; around four fifths were seen once. What was sequenced was peripheral blood. The receptors shown here come from a woman between 50 and 59 years old with active or convalescent COVID-19.

The rearrangement uses TRBV9 and TRBJ2-1; the match to TRBD2 covers 11 bases. The CDR3 extends over 15 amino acids. Germline trimming cut 4 bases from V and 12 bases from J; bases unmatched to any gene: 12. Germline V gene data show CDR1 as SGDLS and CDR2 as YYNGEE. The CDR3 is CASSTGLAGPQGQFF. The CDR3 nucleotides are TGTGCCAGCAGCACCGGACTAGCGGGCCCCCAAGGGCAGTTCTTC.

The chain joins TRBV7-8 to TRBJ1-6; D perhaps matches TRBD1 (6 bases). Trimming pared 1 base from V and 10 bases from J, leaving 14 bases between. The CDR3 contains 15 residues. From germline, CDR1 is SGHVS and CDR2 FQNEAQ. Here the CDR3 reads CASSLGQGYRSPLHF. The CDR3 DNA reads TGTGCCAGCAGCTTAGGGCAGGGGTATCGGTCACCCCTCCACTTT. Variable domain in full (rest from reference TRBV7-8 and TRBJ1-6): GAGVSQSPRYKVAKRGQDVALRCDPISGHVSLFWYQQALGQGPEFLTYFQNEAQLDKSGLPSDRFFAERPEGSVSTLKIQRTQQEDSAVYLCASSLGQGYRSPLHFGNGTRLTVT.

V usage is TRBV29-1 and J usage is TRBJ2-5; the match to TRBD2 covers 15 bases. CDR3 length: 15 amino acids. Trimming removed 6 bases from V and 4 bases from J; junction bases left unmatched: 6. The V gene's germline CDR1 is SQVTM and CDR2 ANQGSEA. The CDR3 nucleotides are TGCAGCGTCCCGAGGGGACTAGCGGGAGGAGAGACCCAGTACTTC. Its translation is CSVPRGLAGGETQYF.

This rearrangement joins TRBV20-1 to TRBJ2-3; 8 bases agree with TRBD2. Germline lookup yields CDR1 DFQATT and CDR2 SNEGSKA (reference sequence). This CDR3 has 15 amino acids. Unmatched junction bases numbered 5, after V lost 3 bases and J lost 0 bases. The CDR3 region is CSASASGGSTDTQYF. The DNA for the CDR3 is TGCAGTGCTAGTGCCAGCGGGGGTAGCACAGATACGCAGTATTTT.

The chain combines TRBV7-8 with TRBJ1-1; possible D gene TRBD1, 5 bases. CDR1 and CDR2 (germline): SGHVS, FQNEAQ. The CDR3 is 13 amino acids. V was pared by 6 bases and J by 1 base, with 9 bases between. For the CDR3, the DNA is TGTGCCAGCAGTCAGGACAAGAACACTGAAGCTTTCTTT. Translated, it gives CASSQDKNTEAFF.

This chain joins TRBV5-6 and TRBJ1-1; D is uncertain. Trimming took 3 bases from V and 4 from J, leaving 13 bases between them. Germline CDR1 and CDR2: SGHDT and YYEEEE. This CDR3 region has 14 residues. CDR3 sequence: CASSWEFPSTEAFF. The CDR3 bases are TGTGCCAGCAGCTGGGAGTTCCCGAGCACTGAAGCTTTCTTT.

The rearrangement joins TRBV24-1 to TRBJ2-2, with 11 bases identical to TRBD1. CDR3 length: 16 residues. V trimming: 4 bases; J trimming: 6 bases; junction bases outside the gene matches: 6. CDR1 is KGHDR, CDR2 SFDVKD, per germline. The DNA for the CDR3 is TGTGCCACCAGTGACCCCGGACAGGGGGCGGCCGGGGAGCTGTTTTTT. Its protein is CATSDPGQGAAGELFF.